What follows are 7 T cell receptor beta chains derived from one specimen sequenced in a study of beta chain features in type 1 diabetes. Every isolated RNA sample was fully reverse transcribed, so sequencing captured expressed TCRB transcripts. Data came from immunoSEQ multiplex PCR; TCRdb stores just in-frame clones and leaves some out. The sample shows around 250,000 clones, roughly 14% of them seen only once. Overall study results and limits: Among all four CD4+ subsets, Type 1 diabetes patients had TCRB CDR3s that were moderately but significantly shorter.

These receptors' antigens are unknown. The sample comprised naive CD4+ T cells from blood. These receptors were collected from a man aged 25-40 years with type 1 diabetes.

This clone was found a few times. The CDR3 spells CSVEGGADETQYF. For the CDR3, the DNA is TGCAGCGTTGAAGGTGGGGCCGATGAGACCCAGTACTTC. The rearrangement links TRBV29-1 to TRBJ2-5; D perhaps matches TRBD1 (5 bases). The length of the CDR3 is 13 residues. V gave up 1 base and J gave up 5 bases, with 11 bases separating them. CDR1 SQVTM and CDR2 ANQGSEA come from the germline V gene.

This clone was counted between two and nine times. Other DNA sequences of this sample code for an identical CDR3. The V gene is TRBV19, the J gene TRBJ2-7; 8 bases line up with TRBD2. The junction had 2 bases not matched to a gene; V was cut back by 1 base and J by 0 bases. The CDR3 loop spans 15 amino acids. Germline loops: CDR1 LNHDA, CDR2 SQIVND (reference sequence). CDR3 DNA: TGTGCCAGTAGTATAGCAAGCGGGAGCTCCTACGAGCAGTACTTC. It is translated as CASSIASGSSYEQYF.

V gene TRBV18 combines with J gene TRBJ2-7; a weak D match, TRBD1 (6 bases). Germline CDR1 and CDR2: KGHSH and LQKENI. Deletions cut 3 bases from V and 5 bases from J, with 14 bases between. There are 14 residues in the CDR3. CDR3 sequence (DNA): TGTGCCAGCTCACCTCGACAGGACGGGAACGAGCAGTACTTC. It specifies CASSPRQDGNEQYF.

This clone came up a few times. The rearrangement links TRBV10-3 to TRBJ2-3, with 14 positions matching TRBD2. There are 14 residues in the CDR3. With V trimmed by 10 bases and J by 5 bases, 5 bases remained unmatched. CDR1 and CDR2 from the germline V gene are ENHRY and SYGVKD. The CDR3 nucleotides are TGTGCCACGGGACTAGCGGGAGTCATAGATACGCAGTATTTT. Its translation: CATGLAGVIDTQYF.

Only a few counts were recorded for this clone. The chain links TRBV11-2 to TRBJ1-1; D unresolved. Trimming removed 3 bases at V and 2 bases at J, with 25 bases between. Germline V gene sequence: CDR1 SGHAT, CDR2 FQNNGV. CDR3 length: 19 residues. The CDR3 DNA reads as TGTGCCAGCAGCTTTTTTTCCCGTCCGCTAAAGTCTCTAAACACTGAAGCTTTCTTT. Translating it yields CASSFFSRPLKSLNTEAFF.

The chain uses TRBV4-1 and TRBJ1-3; maybe TRBD1 (6 bases). The V gene lost 0 bases and the J gene lost 4 bases, with 13 bases spanning the gap. The CDR3 length is 16 residues. CDR1 is MGHRA and CDR2 is YSYEKL in the germline V gene. CDR3: CASSQEGGGSGNTIYF. The CDR3 nucleotides are TGCGCCAGCAGCCAAGAAGGGGGGGGATCGGGAAACACCATATATTTT.

J is TRBJ1-2 and V is TRBV15; 7 bases are a match to TRBD1. From germline, CDR1 is LNHNV and CDR2 YYDKDF (reference sequence). The CDR3 sequence is 16 residues long. V lost 0 bases and J lost 0; bases outside the gene matches: 4. In DNA form, the CDR3 reads TGTGCCACCAGCAGAGAGGGACAGCGGTCTAACTATGGCTACACCTTC. It translates to CATSREGQRSNYGYTF.